The 27 T cell receptor beta chains below were found in one sample sequenced in a study of blood T cell repertoires in COVID-19. TCRdb's table, derived via immunoSEQ multiplex PCR, lists solely in-frame clones and lacks some. This table holds roughly 70,000 clones, 80% found once. The sample comprised peripheral blood. These receptors all come from a man aged 65 to 85 who had recovered from COVID-19.

The rearrangement links TRBV7-6 to TRBJ1-4, with 9 bases aligning to TRBD1. This CDR3 is 16 amino acids long. The germline gives CDR1 SGHVS, CDR2 FNYEAQ. V gave up 5 bases and J gave up 5 bases; unmatched junction bases: 9. The CDR3 nucleotides read TGTGCCAGCAGCCCTTCCAACAGGGGGCTAAATGAAAAACTGTTTTTT. It yields the protein CASSPSNRGLNEKLFF.

The rearrangement links TRBV5-6 to TRBJ2-7, with D perhaps TRBD1 (6 bases). This CDR3 is built from 16 residues. Germline V gene data show CDR1 as SGHDT and CDR2 as YYEEEE. V lost 6 bases and J lost 2, with 21 bases in between. The CDR3 spells CASTRLGAGATYEQYF. Written as DNA, the CDR3 is TGTGCCAGCACTAGATTAGGGGCAGGGGCGACCTACGAGCAGTACTTC.

This chain links TRBV28 with TRBJ1-5, with D tentatively TRBD1 (6 bases). The CDR3 is made up of 14 amino acids. The V end lost 5 bases, the J end lost 5 bases, and 13 bases lay between the germline ends. Germline V CDR1 and CDR2: MDHEN, SYDVKM. The CDR3 loop reads CASSLTGLYQPQHF. In DNA, the CDR3 is TGTGCCAGCAGTCTGACAGGTTTATATCAGCCCCAGCATTTT.

This chain links TRBV27 with TRBJ1-2; TRBD1 agrees at 8 bases. Germline V CDR1 and CDR2: MNHEY, SMNVEV (reference sequence). V lost 7 bases and J lost 6; bases outside the gene matches: 10. The CDR3 is made up of 14 amino acids. CDR3 coding DNA: TGTGCCAGCAACCGACAGGGGATGAGGAATGGCTACACCTTC. This gives the protein CASNRQGMRNGYTF.

The sample holds one count of this clone. The chain carries TRBV14 and TRBJ2-2; D call uncertain. V was trimmed by 0 bases and J by 0 bases, leaving 8 bases between them. This CDR3 is built from 16 residues. CDR1 SGHDN and CDR2 FVKESK come from the germline V gene. The CDR3 bases are TGTGCCAGCAGCCAAGAGTTCCGGGCGAACACCGGGGAGCTGTTTTTT. Its protein is CASSQEFRANTGELFF.

The chain carries TRBV29-1 and TRBJ1-1, with a possible D match to TRBD1 (6 bases). V was pared by 6 bases and J by 4 bases, with 18 bases between. CDR3 size: 14 residues. CDR1 is SQVTM, CDR2 ANQGSEA, per germline. CDR3 sequence reads: CSVEYRGGGTEAFF. The CDR3 DNA follows: TGCAGCGTGGAGTATAGGGGAGGGGGCACTGAAGCTTTCTTT.

The chain combines TRBV6-2 or TRBV6-3 with TRBJ1-5, with D possibly TRBD1 on 6 matching bases. The CDR3 sequence is 15 residues long. Deletions cut 6 bases from V and 0 bases from J, with 12 bases between. Germline-derived CDR1 and CDR2 are MNHEY and SVGEGT. The CDR3 nucleotides read TGTGCCAGCAGCCCACAGGGAAGTAGCAATCAGCCCCAGCATTTT. The encoded protein is CASSPQGSSNQPQHF.

The rearrangement joins TRBV19 to TRBJ2-5; 13 bases match TRBD2. The V gene end was trimmed by 2 bases and the J gene end by 7 bases; junction bases not matched to a gene: 7. The germline CDR1 and CDR2 sequences are LNHDA and SQIVND (reference sequence). The CDR3 loop spans 16 amino acids. CDR3 coding DNA: TGTGCCAGTAGTATACGGACTAGCGGGGGCGTTGGGACCCAGTACTTC. Residues: CASSIRTSGGVGTQYF.

This chain links TRBV3-1 (or the pseudogene TRBV3-2) with TRBJ2-6, with D unclear. V shed 7 bases and J shed 3 bases, with 7 bases lying between them. CDR1 and CDR2 from the germline V gene are LGHDT and YNNKEL (reference sequence). The CDR3 length is 13 residues. The DNA of the CDR3 is TGTGCCAGCACTACTGGTGGGGCCAACGTCCTGACTTTC. It codes for CASTTGGANVLTF.

The chain carries TRBV9 and TRBJ1-3, with D perhaps matching TRBD1 (6 bases). V lost 0 bases and J 3 bases, leaving 7 bases between the germline ends. Germline loops: CDR1 SGDLS, CDR2 YYNGEE. The CDR3 is made up of 14 amino acids. CDR3 DNA sequence: TGTGCCAGCAGCGTAGGAGGGGGTGGAAACACCATATATTTT. It translates to CASSVGGGGNTIYF.

The CDR3 is CASSPAGGTNTGELFF. The CDR3 DNA is TGTGCCAGCAGCCCCGCCGGGGGGACTAACACCGGGGAGCTGTTTTTT. The chain has TRBV7-3 and TRBJ2-2; 7 bases align to TRBD2. CDR3 length: 16 residues. J gave up 2 bases and V 5 bases, and 8 bases lay outside the gene matches. Germline V gives CDR1 SGHTA, CDR2 FQGTGA.

The DNA of the CDR3 is TGTGCCAGCAGTTTATGGGGCCCCCGGTCCTACGAGCAGTACTTC. It yields the protein CASSLWGPRSYEQYF. J is TRBJ2-7 and V is TRBV27; possibly TRBD1 for D (5 bases). Germline CDR1 and CDR2: MNHEY and SMNVEV (reference sequence). V was trimmed by 1 base and J by 1 base, leaving 11 bases between them. The CDR3 has 15 residues.

V gene TRBV6-5 combines with J gene TRBJ1-2; a weak D match, TRBD1 (5 bases). Germline assignment: CDR1 MNHEY and CDR2 SVGAGI. The CDR3 runs to 14 residues. Trimming cost V 7 bases and J 6 bases, with 18 bases left between them. The CDR3 nucleotides are TGTGCCAGCATTTCAGGGATTAAATCGGATGGCTACACCTTC. Amino acid sequence: CASISGIKSDGYTF.

The chain is built from TRBV28 and TRBJ1-2; TRBD1 matches at 9 bases. The germline V gene has CDR1 MDHEN and CDR2 SYDVKM. Trimming cost V 3 bases and J 4 bases; bases outside gene matches: 3. The CDR3 extends over 14 amino acids. Here the CDR3 reads CASSFGDRVYGYTF. The DNA of the CDR3 is TGTGCCAGCAGTTTTGGGGACAGGGTCTATGGCTACACCTTC.

The V call is TRBV7-9, the J call TRBJ2-2; 7 nucleotides agree with TRBD2. This CDR3 has 13 residues. Losses at the gene ends were 4 bases for V and 6 bases for J; bases not matched to a gene: 2. Germline CDR1 SEHNR, CDR2 FQNEAQ (reference sequence). CDR3 DNA sequence: TGTGCCAGCAGCTCGACTAGCCCCGGGGAGCTGTTTTTT. Translated: CASSSTSPGELFF.

The count of this clone is one. The chain recombines TRBV6-1 with TRBJ1-1; 9 positions match TRBD1. The CDR3 runs 15 residues. V lost 3 bases to trimming and J lost 5 bases; unmatched junction nucleotides: 7. Germline V gene data show CDR1 as MNHNS and CDR2 as SASEGT. This CDR3 is CASSDNRGRGTEAFF. The CDR3 bases are TGTGCCAGCAGTGACAACAGGGGGCGAGGGACTGAAGCTTTCTTT.

The J gene is TRBJ2-1, the V gene TRBV19; 9 bases fit TRBD2. Per the germline V gene, CDR1 is LNHDA and CDR2 is SQIVND (reference sequence). After removal of 4 bases from V and 4 bases from J, the junction contained 5 bases not matched to a gene. The CDR3 is made up of 15 amino acids. The CDR3 spells CASSTASGEYNEQFF. The CDR3 DNA reads TGTGCCAGTAGTACTGCTAGCGGGGAGTACAATGAGCAGTTCTTC.

This sequence joins TRBV6-1 and TRBJ1-2; possibly TRBD1 for D (6 bases). CDR1 is MNHNS and CDR2 is SASEGT in the germline V gene. The CDR3 covers 14 residues. V shed 1 base and J shed 0 bases, with 6 bases lying between them. For the CDR3, the DNA is TGTGCCAGCAGTGAAGGGACAGCTAACTATGGCTACACCTTC. Its protein product is CASSEGTANYGYTF.

The V and J genes are TRBV11-2 and TRBJ1-5, with D possibly being TRBD1 (5 bases). Trimming stripped 1 base from V and 7 bases from J, with 14 bases between. The germline gives CDR1 SGHAT, CDR2 FQNNGV. This CDR3 spans 15 amino acids. This CDR3 reads CASSLVSRVDQPQHF. For the CDR3, the DNA is TGTGCCAGCAGCTTAGTTTCCAGGGTGGACCAGCCCCAGCATTTT.

In this sample, this clone turned up a few times. CDR3 region: CASRHGGVAYNEQFF. The CDR3 coding sequence is TGTGCCAGCAGGCACGGAGGAGTAGCCTACAATGAGCAGTTCTTC. The rearrangement joins TRBV27 to TRBJ2-1, with D possibly matching TRBD2 (5 bases). The CDR3 covers 15 residues. V dropped 6 bases and J dropped 2 bases, with 14 bases sitting between them. Per germline, CDR1 MNHEY and CDR2 SMNVEV (reference sequence).

This chain uses TRBV6-2 or TRBV6-3 with TRBJ1-2; D ambiguous. This CDR3 has 12 amino acids. Trimming took 5 bases from V and 6 from J, leaving 10 bases between them. Germline-derived CDR1 and CDR2 are MNHEY and SVGEGT. The CDR3 coding sequence is TGTGCCAGCAGTCCGTCAGGTGATGGCTACACCTTC. Its translation is CASSPSGDGYTF.

This chain connects TRBV9 to TRBJ2-1; TRBD2 aligns across 13 bases. The germline V gene has CDR1 SGDLS and CDR2 YYNGEE. J gave up 7 bases and V 2 bases, and 9 bases lay outside the gene matches. The CDR3 is 17 amino acids. The CDR3 region has the DNA TGTGCCAGCAGCGTCGGGACTAGCGGGGCGGGTGAAAATGAGCAGTTCTTC. Residues: CASSVGTSGAGENEQFF.

The rearrangement links TRBV10-1 to TRBJ1-1; no reliable D call. The CDR3 sequence is 13 residues long. With 8 bases removed from V and 11 bases from J, the gap between germline ends came to 21 bases. Germline V lookup: CDR1 WNHNN, CDR2 SYGVQD (reference sequence). Written as DNA, the CDR3 is TGCGCCAGCTCCCTTCGACTAGACTCTGCGGCTTTCTTT. The encoded protein is CASSLRLDSAAFF.

V gene TRBV7-2 combines with J gene TRBJ2-7; 8 bases match TRBD2. Unmatched junction bases numbered 9, after V lost 3 bases and J lost 2 bases. The CDR3 is made up of 16 amino acids. Germline CDR1 and CDR2: SGHTA and FQGNSA. Here the CDR3 DNA reads TGTGCCAGCAGCTTCAGCGGGAGTGAGGGTACCTACGAGCAGTACTTC. Its protein product is CASSFSGSEGTYEQYF. Combining the CDR3 with reference TRBV7-2 and TRBJ2-7 gives the whole variable domain GAGVSQSPSNKVTEKGKDVELRCDPISGHTALYWYRQSLGQGLEFLIYFQGNSAPDKSGLPSDRFSAERTGGSVSTLTIQRTQQEDSAVYLCASSFSGSEGTYEQYFGPGTRLTVT.

This clone was seen just once. The chain has TRBV5-1 and TRBJ1-4, with TRBD1 as a possible D gene (6 bases). The germline CDR1 and CDR2 sequences are SGHRS and YFSETQ. This CDR3 is 14 amino acids long. Trimming left V 4 bases short and J 12 bases short, with 19 bases between. CDR3 residues: CASSRDNPGGELFF. The CDR3 nucleotides are TGCGCCAGCAGCCGGGACAACCCGGGGGGGGAACTGTTTTTT. Complete variable domain (other parts from reference TRBV5-1 and TRBJ1-4): KAGVTQTPRYLIKTRGQQVTLSCSPISGHRSVSWYQQTPGQGLQFLFEYFSETQRNKGNFPGRFSGRQFSNSRSEMNVSTLELGDSALYLCASSRDNPGGELFFGSGTQLSVL.

DNA for the CDR3: TGTGCCAGCAGTGAAACAGGCCGGGCCGGGGAGCTGTTTTTT. Protein sequence: CASSETGRAGELFF. The chain links TRBV6-1 to TRBJ2-2; D possibly corresponds to TRBD1 (5 bases). The CDR3 extends over 14 amino acids. Germline-derived CDR1 and CDR2 are MNHNS and SASEGT. Trimming removed 2 bases from V and 6 bases from J, with 10 bases in between.

The rearrangement joins TRBV3-1 (or the pseudogene TRBV3-2) to TRBJ2-3; 12 nucleotides match TRBD2. V lost 4 bases to trimming and J lost 1 base; unmatched junction nucleotides: 3. Germline CDR1 reads LGHDT; CDR2 reads YNNKEL (reference sequence). The length of the CDR3 is 16 residues. CDR3 DNA: TGTGCCAGCAGCCCTCGGACTAGCGGGGGCACAGATACGCAGTATTTT. This encodes CASSPRTSGGTDTQYF.